One and the same sample provided the 14 T cell receptor beta chains below, sequenced in a study of blood T cell repertoires in COVID-19. Data came from immunoSEQ multiplex PCR; TCRdb stores just in-frame clones and leaves some out. The data show 110,000 to 150,000 clones, around 76% seen once. What was sequenced was peripheral blood. The receptors shown here come from a man aged 55 to 70 with acute or convalescent COVID-19.

This chain connects TRBV5-5 to TRBJ1-2, with 9 positions matching TRBD1. CDR1 and CDR2 (germline): SGHKS, YYEKEE (reference sequence). CDR3 length equals 13 residues. Trimming at V came to 3 bases and at J to 8 bases, leaving 5 bases not matched to a gene. CDR3 sequence: CASSSQGARGYTF. In DNA form, the CDR3 reads TGTGCCAGCAGCTCACAGGGGGCGCGGGGCTACACCTTC.

The genes are TRBV18 and TRBJ1-2; 9 nucleotides agree with TRBD1. Germline assignment: CDR1 KGHSH and CDR2 LQKENI. V lost 10 bases, J lost 6 bases, and 9 bases stayed unmatched. The CDR3 totals 13 residues. The CDR3 is CATEPGQGHGYTF. As DNA, the CDR3 is TGTGCCACCGAACCGGGACAGGGCCATGGCTACACCTTC.

This chain joins TRBV10-1 and TRBJ2-3, with TRBD2 as a possible D gene (6 bases). Trimming removed 2 bases at V and 1 base at J, with 10 bases between. The CDR3 covers 15 residues. The germline CDR1 and CDR2 sequences are WNHNN and SYGVQD (reference sequence). CDR3 DNA: TGCGCCAGCAGTGAGGGCGGAGGGGGCACAGATACGCAGTATTTT. It is translated as CASSEGGGGTDTQYF.

The chain links TRBV9 to TRBJ2-6, with a tentative D call TRBD2 (6 bases). V gave up 0 bases and J gave up 1 base, with 11 bases separating them. This CDR3 contains 17 residues. CDR1 and CDR2 from the germline V gene are SGDLS and YYNGEE. CDR3 loop: CASSVGGAPSGANVLTF. Here the CDR3 DNA reads TGTGCCAGCAGCGTAGGCGGGGCTCCGTCTGGGGCCAACGTCCTGACTTTC.

This clone has more than one count but fewer than ten. The chain recombines TRBV6-5 with TRBJ1-3; 8 positions match TRBD1. J was trimmed by 10 bases and V by 0 bases; bases with no gene match: 11. The CDR3 covers 16 residues. The germline gives CDR1 MNHEY, CDR2 SVGAGI. The DNA for the CDR3 is TGTGCCAGCAGTTACTCCTCACCGAGGACAGGGAAGACCATATATTTT. Its protein product is CASSYSSPRTGKTIYF.

The chain joins TRBV4-1 to TRBJ2-1; maybe TRBD1 (6 bases). Germline CDR1 is MGHRA and CDR2 is YSYEKL. The CDR3 loop spans 12 amino acids. Trimming took off 3 bases at V and 10 bases at J, with 10 bases between the two ends. CDR3 nucleotide sequence: TGCGCCAGCAGCCAGAACAGGGACGAGCAGTTCTTC. Protein sequence: CASSQNRDEQFF.

This rearrangement joins TRBV27 to TRBJ1-2; tentative D call: TRBD1 (6 bases). CDR1 is MNHEY and CDR2 is SMNVEV in the germline V gene (reference sequence). The CDR3 extends over 15 amino acids. The V gene lost 4 bases and the J gene lost 5 bases, with 17 bases spanning the gap. CDR3 region: CASSSPRGGLYGYTF. Here the CDR3 DNA reads TGTGCCAGCAGTTCCCCCCGCGGGGGCCTATATGGCTACACCTTC.

This clone was detected a few times. The chain is built from TRBV19 and TRBJ1-5; 7 bases fit TRBD1. This CDR3 contains 15 residues. Germline values: CDR1 LNHDA, CDR2 SQIVND (reference sequence). V lost 4 bases, J lost 2 bases, and 5 bases stayed unmatched. CDR3 sequence: CASSTYRGGNQPQHF. The CDR3 DNA is TGTGCCAGTAGTACTTACAGGGGCGGCAATCAGCCCCAGCATTTT.

This chain links TRBV5-1 with TRBJ2-2; D is possibly TRBD1 (6 bases). This CDR3 has 14 amino acids. The germline CDR1 and CDR2 sequences are SGHRS and YFSETQ. V was clipped by 6 bases and J by 7 bases, with 16 bases between them. The CDR3 DNA sequence: TGCGCCAGCAAATGGGTACAGGGAAACGGGGAGCTGTTTTTT. Translating gives CASKWVQGNGELFF.

The chain uses TRBV28 and TRBJ2-4; 12 bases are a match to TRBD2. Germline CDR1 is MDHEN and CDR2 is SYDVKM. This CDR3 region has 17 residues. V was pared by 2 bases and J by 7 bases, with 9 bases of the junction left unmatched. In nucleotides, the CDR3 is TGTGCCAGCAGTTTAGCCTCTAGCGGGAGGGTTGGGAACATTCAGTACTTC. Protein product: CASSLASSGRVGNIQYF.

The CDR3, as DNA: TGTGCCAGCACCCCGTCGGGGGGTCTCTATGGCTACACCTTC. This translates into CASTPSGGLYGYTF. V is TRBV27 and J is TRBJ1-2; a weak D match, TRBD1 (5 bases). CDR3 length: 14 amino acids. CDR1 MNHEY and CDR2 SMNVEV come from the germline V gene (reference sequence). Trimming removed 7 bases at V and 4 bases at J, with 16 bases between.

The V and J genes are TRBV28 and TRBJ2-1, with D possibly being TRBD2 (6 bases). The CDR3 extends over 14 amino acids. CDR1 is MDHEN and CDR2 is SYDVKM in the germline V gene. The ends were cut back, 3 bases at V and 9 bases at J, with 15 bases in the middle. The DNA for the CDR3 is TGTGCCAGCAGTTTGGGGACTCGTGAGGGTGAGCAGTTCTTC. Translation: CASSLGTREGEQFF.

The CDR3 is CASSPASGRAREQFF. CDR3 DNA: TGTGCCAGCAGCCCGGCGAGCGGGAGGGCCAGGGAGCAGTTCTTC. The gene calls are TRBV7-8 and TRBJ2-1, with 10 bases fitting TRBD2. V shed 5 bases, J shed 10 bases, and the junction held 11 bases outside the gene matches. This CDR3 has 15 amino acids. Germline assignment: CDR1 SGHVS and CDR2 FQNEAQ.

This clone was detected a few times. V usage is TRBV4-2 and J usage is TRBJ2-3, with 10 bases matching TRBD2. The CDR3 extends over 19 amino acids. Losses at the gene ends were 0 bases for V and 4 bases for J; bases not matched to a gene: 13. Germline V gene data show CDR1 as LGHNA and CDR2 as YNFKEQ. The CDR3 here is CASSQDVGLAFELADTQYF. The CDR3, as DNA: TGTGCCAGCAGCCAAGATGTGGGACTAGCGTTCGAGTTGGCAGATACGCAGTATTTT.